This TCR beta chain was captured in a study of T cell changes during pregnancy in multiple sclerosis. The protocol was immunoSEQ multiplex PCR, while the TCRdb copy is restricted to in-frame clones and leaves out a portion. The sample carries under 40,000 clones, around nine tenths recorded once. Germline V gives CDR1 SGDLS, CDR2 YYNGEE. CDR3 length: 19 residues. V lost 2 bases to trimming and J lost 2 bases; unmatched junction nucleotides: 12. J is TRBJ2-1 and V is TRBV9, with 11 nucleotides matching TRBD2. The source is a female donor in good health, enrolled as a control in a pregnancy study. The source was peripheral blood, collected in the third trimester of pregnancy. DNA for the CDR3: TGTGCCAGCAGCGTCAGCGCGGCTAGCGGGGGGTGGGCCTACAATGAGCAGTTCTTC. This encodes CASSVSAASGGWAYNEQFF.